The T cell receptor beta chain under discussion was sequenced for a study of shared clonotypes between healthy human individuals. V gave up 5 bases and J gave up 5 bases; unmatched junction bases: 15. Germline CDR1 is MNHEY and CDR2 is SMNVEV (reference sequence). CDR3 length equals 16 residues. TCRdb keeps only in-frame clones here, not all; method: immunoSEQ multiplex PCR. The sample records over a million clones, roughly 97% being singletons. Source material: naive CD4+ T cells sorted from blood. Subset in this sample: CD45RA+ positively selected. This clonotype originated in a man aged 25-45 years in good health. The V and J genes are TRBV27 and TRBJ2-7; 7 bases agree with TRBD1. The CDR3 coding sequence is TGTGCCAGCAGTCCCAATTCACTGGACAGGTTGAACGAGCAGTACTTC. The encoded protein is CASSPNSLDRLNEQYF.